The T cell receptor (beta chain) under discussion was sequenced for a study of blood T cell repertoires in COVID-19. At the level of the study: Both acute and convalescent COVID-19 samples were obtained from the United States, Italy and Spain. The analysed material was cDNA or gDNA that came from T cells, B-cell-depleted T cells, or PBMCs.

Under the authors' procedure: Nucleated cell number was recorded as an estimate derived from reference gene primer amplification. The assay was immunoSEQ multiplex PCR, and TCRdb's table has in-frame clones only and misses some. The DNA was the basis for D and trimming; V, J and clone size are from that table. The sample records 300,000 to 350,000 clones, under 95% being singletons. Germline V lookup: CDR1 MNHNY, CDR2 SVGAGI (reference sequence). The CDR3 extends over 12 amino acids. V dropped 11 bases and J dropped 4 bases, with 12 bases sitting between them. The chain couples TRBV6-6 to TRBJ1-5, with no clear D. The sample comprised peripheral blood. The clonotype comes from a woman aged 18-35 years who had recovered from COVID-19. CDR3 amino acids: CACGLLNQPQHF. DNA for the CDR3: TGTGCCTGCGGACTCTTGAATCAGCCCCAGCATTTT.